Following are 21 T cell receptor beta chains from one sample sequenced in a study of shared clonotypes between healthy human individuals (dated by TCRdb to between 2020 and 2021). The library was obtained by the immunoSEQ multiplex PCR assay. TCRdb retrieved this table from immuneACCESS and kept in-frame rearrangements only. Not all clones are present; in checked studies, unresolved V genes account for under half, and no reason is known for the remainder. Here the sample has around 500,000 clones; 75% to 85% occur a single time. The top ten constitute 13% of the sample. Sequenced sample: PBMCs. All receptors come from a woman aged 40-49 years in good health. Some clones in this sample may be carry-over from other donors' samples.

V is TRBV28 and J is TRBJ2-6, with 9 bases matching TRBD1. This CDR3 is built from 16 residues. The germline V gene has CDR1 MDHEN and CDR2 SYDVKM. The J segment lost 3 bases and the V segment lost 5 bases, leaving 5 bases of the junction unmatched. The CDR3 protein is CASSRTGAYGANVLTF. The DNA for the CDR3 is TGTGCCAGCAGTAGGACAGGGGCCTATGGGGCCAACGTCCTGACTTTC.

The chain combines TRBV6-6 with TRBJ2-3, with 9 bases lining up with TRBD1. Germline CDR1 and CDR2: MNHNY and SVGAGI (reference sequence). Trimming removed 6 bases from V and 1 base from J; junction bases left unmatched: 8. The CDR3 is made up of 16 amino acids. CDR3 bases: TGTGCCAGCAGGCCGGGACAGGGATCAGGCACAGATACGCAGTATTTT. As protein: CASRPGQGSGTDTQYF.

The rearrangement uses TRBV11-2 and TRBJ2-7; D gene unclear. CDR3 length: 12 residues. V gave up 5 bases and J gave up 2 bases, with 7 bases separating them. Germline V gives CDR1 SGHAT, CDR2 FQNNGV. The CDR3 protein is CASSLTTYEQYF. DNA for the CDR3: TGTGCCAGCAGCCTTACTACCTACGAGCAGTACTTC.

The rearrangement uses TRBV15 and TRBJ2-4; possibly TRBD2 for D (5 bases). CDR3 size: 15 residues. CDR1 and CDR2 from the germline V gene are LNHNV and YYDKDF (reference sequence). Trimming took off 0 bases at V and 7 bases at J, with 13 bases between the two ends. CDR3 sequence: CATSRDRGQVNIQYF. As DNA, the CDR3 is TGTGCCACCAGCAGAGATCGGGGTCAGGTCAACATTCAGTACTTC.

This chain uses TRBV28 with TRBJ1-1; D is ambiguous. The germline V gene encodes CDR1 MDHEN and CDR2 SYDVKM. Trimming removed 6 bases at V and 7 bases at J, with 12 bases between. CDR3 length equals 12 residues. CDR3 nucleotides: TGTGCCAGCAGCAGGTGGGCTAATGAAGCTTTCTTT. It encodes CASSRWANEAFF.

The V call is TRBV7-2, the J call TRBJ2-4, with TRBD1 identical over 7 bases. The CDR3 sequence is 15 residues long. Per the germline V gene, CDR1 is SGHTA and CDR2 is FQGNSA. With V trimmed by 5 bases and J by 7 bases, 11 bases remained unmatched. CDR3: CASSPVGGQRNIQYF. CDR3 bases: TGTGCCAGCAGCCCCGTTGGGGGACAGCGGAACATTCAGTACTTC.

The chain employs TRBV10-1 and TRBJ1-5, with a weak D call TRBD1 (6 bases). Germline V gene data show CDR1 as WNHNN and CDR2 as SYGVQD (reference sequence). The CDR3 totals 17 residues. V lost 2 bases and J lost 7, with 21 bases in between. CDR3 in amino acids: CASSEPEQGSAEQPQHF. For the CDR3, the DNA is TGCGCCAGCAGTGAGCCCGAACAGGGATCGGCGGAACAGCCCCAGCATTTT.

This chain links TRBV5-4 with TRBJ1-2; D ambiguous. Germline CDR1 reads SGHNT; CDR2 reads YYREEE (reference sequence). CDR3 length: 14 amino acids. The V and J ends lost 2 bases and 8 bases respectively, with 16 bases between them. The DNA of the CDR3 is TGTGCCAGCAGCTTCCGGGTTTCGGGCGAAGGCTACACCTTC. Translation: CASSFRVSGEGYTF.

The chain combines TRBV10-3 with TRBJ2-3, with 9 bases lining up with TRBD1. CDR3 size: 14 residues. Germline V gene lookup returns CDR1 ENHRY and CDR2 SYGVKD. The V and J ends lost 5 bases and 4 bases, in that order; junction bases with no gene match: 4. The CDR3 DNA follows: TGTGCCATCAGTCTGGGACAGGGACCAGATACGCAGTATTTT. This translates into CAISLGQGPDTQYF.

The chain joins TRBV30 to TRBJ2-7; 7 nucleotides align to TRBD1. J was trimmed by 9 bases and V by 1 base; bases with no gene match: 12. Germline assignment: CDR1 GTSNPN and CDR2 SVGIG (reference sequence). CDR3 size: 14 residues. The CDR3 is CAWSDLDREGGQYF. As DNA, the CDR3 is TGTGCCTGGAGTGACCTAGACAGGGAAGGCGGGCAGTACTTC.

The chain couples TRBV7-2 to TRBJ1-3; TRBD1 might be the D (5 bases). The CDR3 is 17 residues long. Deletions cut 5 bases from V and 0 bases from J, with 17 bases between. CDR1 is SGHTA and CDR2 is FQGNSA in the germline V gene. The CDR3 loop reads CASSPEVGVFSGNTIYF. The CDR3 coding sequence is TGTGCCAGCAGCCCAGAAGTGGGGGTCTTCTCTGGAAACACCATATATTTT.

On this clone: The sample has other DNA sequences that encode this CDR3 too. The chain couples TRBV29-1 to TRBJ2-5, with D perhaps matching TRBD2 (5 bases). V gave up 0 bases and J gave up 11 bases, with 13 bases separating them. CDR1 is SQVTM, CDR2 ANQGSEA, per germline. This CDR3 comprises 12 residues. This CDR3 reads CSVEEGAGEQYF. CDR3 DNA sequence: TGCAGCGTTGAAGAGGGAGCTGGAGAGCAGTACTTC.

This clone was recorded once. The chain couples TRBV15 to TRBJ2-7; D not resolved. Germline CDR1 is LNHNV and CDR2 is YYDKDF (reference sequence). V lost 1 base, J lost 2 bases, and 9 bases lay in between. This CDR3 comprises 14 residues. CDR3 in DNA: TGTGCCACCAGCAGAGGCGAGTTAACCTACGAGCAGTACTTC. Translating gives CATSRGELTYEQYF.

V and J are TRBV9 and TRBJ2-7; 8 nucleotides agree with TRBD2. CDR1 SGDLS and CDR2 YYNGEE come from the germline V gene. The CDR3 is made up of 15 amino acids. J gave up 2 bases and V 4 bases, and 8 bases lay outside the gene matches. In nucleotides, the CDR3 is TGTGCCAGCAGCCCCAGTAGCGGGACTACCTACGAGCAGTACTTC. It codes for CASSPSSGTTYEQYF.

This sequence joins TRBV30 and TRBJ1-3, with D unclear. This CDR3 is 14 amino acids long. V lost 5 bases and J 1 base, leaving 12 bases between the germline ends. From germline, CDR1 is GTSNPN and CDR2 SVGIG (reference sequence). Written as DNA, the CDR3 is TGTGCCTGGGATTCGGTCGGGTCTGGAAACACCATATATTTT. Translating gives CAWDSVGSGNTIYF.

The rearrangement links TRBV2 to TRBJ2-6; D remains ambiguous. Germline V gene data show CDR1 as SNHLY and CDR2 as FYNNEI. The CDR3 totals 14 residues. V was cut by 6 bases and J by 0 bases, with 6 bases left in between. The CDR3 region has the DNA TGTGCCAGCAGCGGCTTCTCTGGGGCCAACGTCCTGACTTTC. Translated, it gives CASSGFSGANVLTF. Combining the CDR3 with reference TRBV2 and TRBJ2-6 gives the whole variable domain EPEVTQTPSHQVTQMGQEVILRCVPISNHLYFYWYRQILGQKVEFLVSFYNNEISEKSEIFDDQFSVERPDGSNFTLKIRSTKLEDSAMYFCASSGFSGANVLTFGAGSRLTVL.

A remark on this clone: A far larger clone differs by one base, so this is likely a read error. This chain uses TRBV2 with TRBJ1-3; D possibly matches TRBD1 or TRBD2 (5 bases each). The J call is uncertain, as TRBJ2-2 better fits the DNA end. The CDR3 extends over 14 amino acids. Germline V gene lookup returns CDR1 SNHLY and CDR2 FYNNEI. The CDR3 region has the DNA TGTGCCAGCTTCTTGTCCCGGGACGCCGGGGAGCTGTTTTTT. It yields the protein CASFLSRDAGELFF.

This chain joins TRBV11-1 and TRBJ2-7; 7 bases line up with TRBD1. Germline lookup yields CDR1 SGHAT and CDR2 FQDESV (reference sequence). Trimming removed 5 bases from V and 5 bases from J; junction bases left unmatched: 6. The CDR3 has 13 amino acids. The CDR3 coding sequence is TGTGCCAGCAGCCTCCAGACAGGGAACGAGCAGTACTTC. Translated: CASSLQTGNEQYF.

The V call is TRBV2, the J call TRBJ2-2; TRBD2 might be the D (7 bases). The germline V and J ends were trimmed by 6 bases and 4 bases, with 15 bases remaining between them. Germline values: CDR1 SNHLY, CDR2 FYNNEI. The CDR3 runs 15 residues. In nucleotides, the CDR3 is TGTGCCAGCAGATCTAGCGGAGGGGGCACCGGGGAGCTGTTTTTT. This translates into CASRSSGGGTGELFF.

The chain joins TRBV5-1 to TRBJ1-4; D is ambiguous. The length of the CDR3 is 13 residues. Germline CDR1 SGHRS, CDR2 YFSETQ. Trimming took 4 bases from V and 5 from J, leaving 9 bases between them. CDR3 bases: TGCGCCAGCAGCCCGGATCCGAATGAAAAACTGTTTTTT. Its protein product is CASSPDPNEKLFF.

Details on this clone: A much bigger clone sits one base away, suggesting this may be a read error. Additional DNA sequences in this sample encode the identical CDR3. The V gene is TRBV28, the J gene TRBJ1-5; D not resolved. The CDR3 length is 14 residues. The V gene's germline CDR1 is MDHEN and CDR2 SYDVKM. The CDR3 spells CASSAQTGNQPQHF. The DNA for the CDR3 is TGCGCCAGCAGTGCCCAGACGGGGAATCAGCCCCAGCATTTT.